These T cell receptor beta chains were read from a single sample in a study of regulatory T cells in long-lasting Graves disease. TCRdb reprocessed the multiplex PCR reads with MiXCR, giving one entry per CDR3 protein. The table records around 250,000 distinct CDR3 sequences, about 16% of them present only once. The sample here was peripheral blood mononuclear cells (PBMCs), taken at new diagnosis, from a patient treated with antithyroid drugs. These receptors originate from a female donor with Graves disease. Both conserved end residues are trimmed from each CDR3. Fields, in order: J gene, V gene, CDR3 protein.

>TRBJ1-1|TRBV7-9
ASSPEGVHTEAF
>TRBJ1-1|TRBV6-2/TRBV6-3
ASSSRENTEAF
>TRBJ2-1|TRBV14
ASSSAGEQF
>TRBJ2-1|TRBV24-1
ATSDSSESSYNEQF
>TRBJ2-2|TRBV11-2
ASSLGAGNGELF
>TRBJ2-1|TRBV7-6
ASSTRGSGSNEQF
>TRBJ2-1|TRBV11-2
ASSLDRARTQF
>TRBJ2-5|TRBV12-3/TRBV12-4
ASSAPGQETQY
>TRBJ2-6|TRBV19
ASLSGNLAVLT
>TRBJ1-2|TRBV7-8
ASSLADTFNYGYT
>TRBJ2-4|TRBV19
ASSIYGLGVNIQY
>TRBJ2-1|TRBV18
ASSPLAGGGGEQF
>TRBJ1-6|TRBV2
ASSLVRRGLSSYNSPLH
>TRBJ2-1|TRBV10-1
ASSLTGGPANEQF
>TRBJ1-5|TRBV20-1
SARVGAQNQPQH
>TRBJ2-7|TRBV20-1
SAVRTGYEQY
>.|TRBV28
ASRPTGPTKPQF
>TRBJ1-2|TRBV3-1
ASSQLGQGDGYT
>TRBJ1-6|TRBV2
ASKYQGADGSPLH
>TRBJ1-5|TRBV19
ASSMMNQPQH
>TRBJ1-4|TRBV6-2/TRBV6-3
ASRPAGGITNEKLF
>TRBJ2-1|TRBV20-1
SASSGTSGRAEQF
>TRBJ2-5|TRBV6-5
ASSFTGSRGQETQY
>TRBJ1-5|TRBV10-2
ASMGTGGNQPQH
>TRBJ1-1|TRBV25-1
ASSGYKVGGRSNTEAF
>TRBJ1-3|TRBV5-6
ASSPTGTGNTIY
>TRBJ1-1|TRBV12-5
ASGLEGSNTEAF
>TRBJ2-1|TRBV5-1
ASSFSGSWQF
>TRBJ2-3|TRBV27
ASSSLGRGTDTQY
>TRBJ1-4|TRBV28
ASSLNDGEKLF
>TRBJ1-3|TRBV7-9
ASSLVIDTIY
>TRBJ1-1|TRBV28
ASTIGREGEAF
>TRBJ2-2|TRBV5-1
ASRFGGNTGELF
>TRBJ2-3|TRBV11-2
ASSLYSLTQY
>TRBJ1-1|TRBV7-6
ASSLFDGNTEAF
>TRBJ1-6|TRBV14
ASSQGTANSPLH
>TRBJ2-7|TRBV11-3
ASTSGRGIYEQY
>TRBJ2-3|TRBV20-1
SAPDRDRGSDTQY
>TRBJ2-4|TRBV5-6
ASSFTGDIQY
>TRBJ2-1|TRBV9
ASSVRGDYNEQF
>TRBJ2-2|TRBV10-2
ASSDLVWLNTGELF
>TRBJ2-5|TRBV5-8
ASSLAGTGGLETQY
>TRBJ2-2|TRBV19
ASSIRDRAGKGTGELF
>TRBJ2-3|TRBV14
ASRKNFGTDTQY
>TRBJ2-1|TRBV20-1
SARSGYNEQF
>TRBJ2-5|TRBV9
ASSARTGETQY
>TRBJ2-3|TRBV6-2/TRBV6-3
ASSAQIAGDTQY
>TRBJ1-3|TRBV29-1
SALGPVWGTIY
>TRBJ2-5|TRBV20-1
SAKGGNQETQY
>TRBJ1-4|TRBV4-3
ASSLLRGSNEKLF
>TRBJ2-5|TRBV2
ASSEYWTSRGAQY
>TRBJ2-7|TRBV10-3
AISEVPSGRRYEQY
>TRBJ1-6|TRBV27
ASSRGRGWNNSPLH
>TRBJ2-1|TRBV29-1
SVEAPGYNEQF
>TRBJ2-7|TRBV11-3
ASSKAGTGGFYEQY
>TRBJ2-7|TRBV7-8
ASSKGVGYEQY
>TRBJ1-4|TRBV12-3/TRBV12-4
ASSFPHHEKLF